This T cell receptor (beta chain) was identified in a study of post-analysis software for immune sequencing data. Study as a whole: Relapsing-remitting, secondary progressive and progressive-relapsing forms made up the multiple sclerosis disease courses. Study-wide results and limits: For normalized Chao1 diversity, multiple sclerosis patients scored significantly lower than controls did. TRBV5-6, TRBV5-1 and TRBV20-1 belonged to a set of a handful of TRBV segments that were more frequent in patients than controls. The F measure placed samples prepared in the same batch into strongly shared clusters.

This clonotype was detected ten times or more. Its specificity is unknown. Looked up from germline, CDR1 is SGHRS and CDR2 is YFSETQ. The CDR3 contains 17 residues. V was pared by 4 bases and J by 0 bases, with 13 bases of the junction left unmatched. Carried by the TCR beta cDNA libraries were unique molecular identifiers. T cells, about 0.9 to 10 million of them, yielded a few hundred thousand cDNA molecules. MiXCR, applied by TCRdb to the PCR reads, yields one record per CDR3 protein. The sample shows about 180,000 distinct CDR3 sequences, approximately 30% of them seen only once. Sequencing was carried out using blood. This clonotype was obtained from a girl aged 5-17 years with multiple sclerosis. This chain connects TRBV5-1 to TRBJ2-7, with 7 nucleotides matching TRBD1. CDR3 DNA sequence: TGCGCCAGCAGCCTCGGACACCCGGGGACAGCCTCCTACGAGCAGTACTTC. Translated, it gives CASSLGHPGTASYEQYF. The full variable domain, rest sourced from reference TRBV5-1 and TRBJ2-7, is KAGVTQTPRYLIKTRGQQVTLSCSPISGHRSVSWYQQTPGQGLQFLFEYFSETQRNKGNFPGRFSGRQFSNSRSEMNVSTLELGDSALYLCASSLGHPGTASYEQYFGPGTRLTVT.